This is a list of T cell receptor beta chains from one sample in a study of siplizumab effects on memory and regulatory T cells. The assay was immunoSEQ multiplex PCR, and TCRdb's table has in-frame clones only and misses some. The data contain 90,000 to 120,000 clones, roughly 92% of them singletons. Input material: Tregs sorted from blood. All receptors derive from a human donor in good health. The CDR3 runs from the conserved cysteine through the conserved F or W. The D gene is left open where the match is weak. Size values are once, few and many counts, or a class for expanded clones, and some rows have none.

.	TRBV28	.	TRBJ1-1	CASPDKSNTEAFF	TGTGCCAGCCCCGACAAATCTAACACTGAAGCTTTCTTT
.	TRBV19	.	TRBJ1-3	CASSVSRFSGNTIYF	TGTGCCAGTAGTGTAAGTCGTTTCTCTGGAAACACCATATATTTT
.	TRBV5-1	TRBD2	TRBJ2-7	CASSHLAGKAYEQYF	TGCGCCAGCAGCCATCTAGCGGGTAAAGCTTACGAGCAGTACTTC
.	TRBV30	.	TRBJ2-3	CAWSRRTDTQYF	TGTGCCTGGAGTAGACGCACAGATACGCAGTATTTT
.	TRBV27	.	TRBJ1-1	CASSLMGRRSEAFF	TGTGCCAGCAGTTTAATGGGACGCCGAAGTGAAGCTTTCTTT
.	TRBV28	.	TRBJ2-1	CASSTGTAEFF	TGTGCCAGCAGTACCGGGACGGCGGAGTTCTTC
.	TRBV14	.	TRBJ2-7	CASSQARGFEQYF	TGTGCCAGCAGCCAAGCGAGAGGGTTCGAGCAGTACTTC
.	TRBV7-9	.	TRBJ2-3	CASSLVGTDTQYF	TGTGCCAGCAGCTTAGTTGGCACAGATACGCAGTATTTT
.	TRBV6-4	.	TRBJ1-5	CASSLAPNQPQHF	TGTGCCAGCAGTCTCGCCCCCAATCAGCCCCAGCATTTT
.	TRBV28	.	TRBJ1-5	CASSFRGAGPQHF	TGTGCCAGCAGTTTCAGAGGGGCAGGGCCCCAGCATTTT
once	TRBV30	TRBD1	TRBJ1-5	CAWSTGTGRGPQHF	TGTGCCTGGAGTACCGGGACAGGGAGGGGCCCCCAGCATTTT
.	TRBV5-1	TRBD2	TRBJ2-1	CASSTGAGPYNEQFF	TGCGCCAGCAGCACCGGAGCGGGACCGTACAATGAGCAGTTCTTC
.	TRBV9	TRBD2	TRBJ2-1	CASAQGLAGGPGVIGNEQFF	TGTGCCAGCGCGCAGGGATTAGCGGGAGGGCCCGGGGTTATTGGCAATGAGCAGTTCTTC
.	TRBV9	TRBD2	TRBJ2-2	CASSVGLAGVQGTGELFF	TGTGCCAGCAGCGTGGGACTAGCGGGAGTTCAGGGGACCGGGGAGCTGTTTTTT
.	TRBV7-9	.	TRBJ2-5	CASSRGETQYF	TGTGCCAGCAGCCGCGGCGAGACCCAGTACTTC
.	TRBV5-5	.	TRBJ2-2	CASSLSPNTGELFF	TGTGCCAGCAGCTTGTCTCCCAACACCGGGGAGCTGTTTTTT
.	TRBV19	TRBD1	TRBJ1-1	CASSMTNRGTEAFF	TGTGCCAGTAGTATGACCAACAGGGGGACTGAAGCTTTCTTT
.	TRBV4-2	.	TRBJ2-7	CASRPLWGDLDEQYF	TGTGCCAGCAGACCACTTTGGGGGGACCTGGACGAGCAGTACTTC
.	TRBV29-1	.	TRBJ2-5	CSVVGPGQETQYF	TGCAGCGTTGTGGGCCCAGGACAAGAGACCCAGTACTTC
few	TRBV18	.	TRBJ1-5	CASSPNVGSNQPQHF	TGTGCCAGCTCACCAAATGTGGGGTCGAATCAGCCCCAGCATTTT
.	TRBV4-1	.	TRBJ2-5	CASSQDVAIPPTQYF	TGCGCCAGCAGCCAAGATGTAGCGATTCCACCGACCCAGTACTTC
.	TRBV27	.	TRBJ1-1	CASSFDGLNTEAFF	TGTGCCAGCAGTTTCGACGGGCTGAACACTGAAGCTTTCTTT
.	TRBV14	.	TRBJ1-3	CASSQRIGPSGNTIYF	TGTGCCAGCAGCCAACGGATAGGCCCCTCTGGAAACACCATATATTTT
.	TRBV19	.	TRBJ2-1	CASSIPGSVGNEQFF	TGTGCCAGTAGTATCCCAGGGTCCGTGGGCAATGAGCAGTTCTTC
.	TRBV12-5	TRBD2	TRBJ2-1	CASGLVYTGGSYNEQFF	TGTGCTAGTGGTTTGGTTTACACGGGGGGTAGCTACAATGAGCAGTTCTTC
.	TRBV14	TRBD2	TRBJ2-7	CASSQDFPSGSAEQYF	TGTGCCAGCAGCCAAGATTTCCCTAGCGGGAGTGCCGAGCAGTACTTC
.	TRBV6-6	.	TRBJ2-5	CASSYSSLIGIETQYF	TGTGCCAGCAGTTACTCGAGTCTTATCGGGATAGAGACCCAGTACTTC
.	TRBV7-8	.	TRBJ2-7	CASSPRVSLARAKNSYEQYF	TGTGCCAGCAGCCCGAGGGTATCGTTAGCAAGAGCCAAAAACTCCTACGAGCAGTACTTC
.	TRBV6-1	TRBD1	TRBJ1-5	CASSGQGARGQPQHF	TGTGCCAGCAGTGGGCAGGGGGCACGAGGTCAGCCCCAGCATTTT
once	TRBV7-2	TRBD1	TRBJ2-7	CASSLPDRGVTYEQYF	TGTGCCAGCAGCCTCCCGGACAGGGGCGTTACCTACGAGCAGTACTTC
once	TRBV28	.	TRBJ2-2	CAIASGYTGELFF	TGTGCCATCGCAAGCGGGTACACCGGGGAGCTGTTTTTT
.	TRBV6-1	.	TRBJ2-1	CASSYNEQFF	TGTGCCAGCAGCTACAATGAGCAGTTCTTC
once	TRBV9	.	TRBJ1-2	CASSVAMGTDGYTF	TGTGCCAGCAGCGTAGCAATGGGAACAGATGGCTACACCTTC
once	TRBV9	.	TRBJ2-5	CASSVEPTGFETQYF	TGTGCCAGCAGCGTAGAGCCAACGGGGTTCGAGACCCAGTACTTC
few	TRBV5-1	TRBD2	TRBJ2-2	CASTLQTSGILGELFF	TGCGCCAGCACCCTGCAGACTAGCGGGATCCTCGGGGAGCTGTTTTTT
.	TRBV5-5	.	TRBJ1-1	CASSLGGPDTEAFF	TGTGCCAGCAGCTTGGGGGGGCCTGACACTGAAGCTTTCTTT
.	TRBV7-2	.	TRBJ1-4	CASSLAHGEKLFF	TGTGCCAGCAGCTTAGCGCATGGTGAAAAACTGTTTTTT
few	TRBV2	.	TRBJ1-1	CASRAASEAFF	TGTGCCAGCAGGGCCGCGTCTGAAGCTTTCTTT
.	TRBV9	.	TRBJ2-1	CASRGASYNEQFF	TGTGCCAGCCGGGGAGCTTCCTACAATGAGCAGTTCTTC
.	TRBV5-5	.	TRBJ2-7	CASSLVGRRASYEQYF	TGTGCCAGCAGCTTGGTTGGACGCCGAGCGTCCTACGAGCAGTACTTC
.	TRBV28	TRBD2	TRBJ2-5	CASSFLERDRGETQYF	TGTGCCAGCAGTTTCCTCGAGCGGGATCGTGGAGAGACCCAGTACTTC
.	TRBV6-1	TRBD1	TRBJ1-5	CASNPTGGSGEPQHF	TGTGCCAGCAATCCGACAGGGGGTAGTGGTGAGCCCCAGCATTTT
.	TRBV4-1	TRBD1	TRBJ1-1	CASSSQGQGNTEAFF	TGCGCCAGCAGCAGCCAGGGACAGGGGAACACTGAAGCTTTCTTT
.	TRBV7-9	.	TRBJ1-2	CASSLTRNYGYTF	TGTGCCAGCAGCTTAACCAGAAACTATGGCTACACCTTC
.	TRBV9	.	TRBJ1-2	CASSVGVAWMGEAGYTF	TGTGCCAGCAGCGTAGGGGTGGCGTGGATGGGTGAGGCTGGCTACACCTTC
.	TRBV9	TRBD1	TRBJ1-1	CASSTGGYTEAFF	TGTGCCAGCAGTACAGGGGGGTACACTGAAGCTTTCTTT
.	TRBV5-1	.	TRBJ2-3	CASSLGSGTDTQYF	TGCGCCAGCAGCTTGGGATCCGGCACAGATACGCAGTATTTT
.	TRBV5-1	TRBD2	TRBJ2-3	CASSPRLADTDTQYF	TGCGCCAGCAGCCCAAGACTAGCGGACACAGATACGCAGTATTTT
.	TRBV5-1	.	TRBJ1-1	CASSTEPGGYTEAFF	TGCGCCAGCAGCACTGAACCGGGCGGGTACACTGAAGCTTTCTTT
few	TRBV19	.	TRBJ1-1	CASRRHQNTEAFF	TGTGCCAGTCGACGACATCAGAACACTGAAGCTTTCTTT
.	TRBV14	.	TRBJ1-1	CASSQARAVAFF	TGTGCCAGCAGCCAAGCTCGGGCGGTGGCTTTCTTT
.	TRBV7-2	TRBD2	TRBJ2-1	CASSASGTSGLWNEQFF	TGTGCCAGCAGCGCATCCGGGACTAGCGGTCTGTGGAATGAGCAGTTCTTC